The 8 T cell receptor beta chains below all came from one sample that was sequenced in a study of blood T cell repertoires in COVID-19. Using immunoSEQ multiplex PCR, the repertoire was profiled, and TCRdb retains in-frame clones only, with some absent. Of 250,000 to 300,000 clones detected, around 85% appear once; the ten largest clones hold 5% to 6.5%. The sample consisted of peripheral blood. These receptor sequences come from a man aged 45-60 years with active or convalescent COVID-19.

V usage is TRBV9 and J usage is TRBJ1-1; D possibly corresponds to TRBD1 (5 bases). Trimming took off 3 bases at V and 5 bases at J, with 11 bases between the two ends. Germline lookup yields CDR1 SGDLS and CDR2 YYNGEE. The CDR3 sequence is 13 residues long. The CDR3, as DNA: TGTGCCAGCAGCGGTGGAGGGGCGACTGAAGCTTTCTTT. Protein product: CASSGGGATEAFF.

The CDR3 region has the DNA TGTGCCAGCAGCTATGCGGGATCGGTAGAGACCCAGTACTTC. It specifies CASSYAGSVETQYF. This chain uses TRBV6-2 or TRBV6-3 with TRBJ2-5; weak D call: TRBD2 (6 bases). The V gene's germline CDR1 is MNHEY and CDR2 SVGEGT. CDR3 length: 14 amino acids. Trimming took off 6 bases at V and 4 bases at J, with 15 bases between the two ends.

The chain employs TRBV9 and TRBJ2-3; a possible D gene is TRBD1 (6 bases). This CDR3 region has 12 residues. CDR1 SGDLS and CDR2 YYNGEE come from the germline V gene. Between the trimmed V and J ends, which lost 8 bases and 2 bases, there was a span of 9 bases. This CDR3 is CARNRVTDTQYF. CDR3 nucleotide sequence: TGTGCCAGGAACAGGGTCACAGATACGCAGTATTTT.

This clone occurred once. V usage is TRBV7-8 and J usage is TRBJ2-7; 7 nucleotides line up with TRBD2. The germline V gene has CDR1 SGHVS and CDR2 FQNEAQ. V was pared by 1 base and J by 2 bases, with 8 bases of the junction left unmatched. This CDR3 has 16 amino acids. The CDR3: CASSLGASGSPYEQYF. CDR3 nucleotides: TGTGCCAGCAGCTTAGGGGCTAGCGGATCACCCTACGAGCAGTACTTC.

This clone came up a few times. The chain employs TRBV19 and TRBJ1-5, with TRBD1 matching 10 bases. V lost 3 bases, J lost 3 bases, and 5 bases stayed unmatched. Germline V lookup: CDR1 LNHDA, CDR2 SQIVND (reference sequence). The CDR3 extends over 16 amino acids. The CDR3 DNA reads as TGTGCCAGTAGTATCAGGACAGGGGGGCCCAATCAGCCCCAGCATTTT. It encodes CASSIRTGGPNQPQHF.

The chain links TRBV19 to TRBJ1-1; TRBD1 matches 10 bases. This CDR3 region has 15 residues. The V gene's germline CDR1 is LNHDA and CDR2 SQIVND (reference sequence). V trimming: 6 bases; J trimming: 12 bases; junction bases outside the gene matches: 16. CDR3 sequence reads: CASRPTPGDRGTTFF. DNA of the CDR3: TGTGCCAGTAGACCTACCCCGGGGGACAGGGGTACAACTTTCTTT.

This sequence joins TRBV5-1 and TRBJ1-1; no definite D call. The germline V gene has CDR1 SGHRS and CDR2 YFSETQ. V was clipped by 9 bases and J by 0 bases, with 12 bases between them. The CDR3 contains 13 residues. CDR3 sequence reads: CATRREVNTEAFF. The CDR3 bases are TGCGCCACCCGGAGGGAGGTGAACACTGAAGCTTTCTTT.

The chain combines TRBV29-1 with TRBJ2-1; perhaps TRBD2 as D (5 bases). With 7 bases removed from V and 10 bases from J, the gap between germline ends came to 29 bases. In germline, CDR1 is SQVTM, CDR2 ANQGSEA. The CDR3 covers 16 residues. CDR3 sequence reads: CSGLPATSGSSWEQFF. The CDR3 region has the DNA TGCAGCGGCTTACCCGCCACTAGTGGTTCGTCTTGGGAGCAGTTCTTC.